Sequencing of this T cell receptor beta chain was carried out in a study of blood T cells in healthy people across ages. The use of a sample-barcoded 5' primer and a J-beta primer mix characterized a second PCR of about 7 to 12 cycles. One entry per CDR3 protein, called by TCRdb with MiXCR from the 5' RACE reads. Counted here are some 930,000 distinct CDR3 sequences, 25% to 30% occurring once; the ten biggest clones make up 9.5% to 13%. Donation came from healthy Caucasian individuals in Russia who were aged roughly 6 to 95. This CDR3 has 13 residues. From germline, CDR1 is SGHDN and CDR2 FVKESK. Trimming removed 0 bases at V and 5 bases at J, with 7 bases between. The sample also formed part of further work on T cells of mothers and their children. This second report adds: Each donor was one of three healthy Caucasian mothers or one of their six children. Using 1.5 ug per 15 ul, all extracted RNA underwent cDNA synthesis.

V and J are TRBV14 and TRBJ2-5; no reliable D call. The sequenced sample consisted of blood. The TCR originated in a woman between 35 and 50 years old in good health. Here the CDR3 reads CASSQDLWETQYF. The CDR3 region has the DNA TGTGCCAGCAGCCAAGATCTGTGGGAGACCCAGTACTTC.